This T cell receptor (beta chain) was sequenced for a study of T cell repertoires in cytomegalovirus infection. Overall study context: Selection of CMV epitopes for the study included recently identified HLA-C-restricted and well-studied HLA-B-restricted ones.

MiXCR, applied by TCRdb to the reads, yields one record per CDR3 protein. The sample lists around 310,000 distinct CDR3 sequences; roughly 29% were seen once. This clonotype was counted between two and nine times. Antigen unknown. The CDR3 has 14 amino acids. Germline CDR1 MNHNS, CDR2 SASEGT. The ends were cut back, 5 bases at V and 4 bases at J, with 12 bases in the middle. The TCR comes from a human donor in good health (CMV status not recorded). Some clones in this sample may be carry-over from other donors' samples. Source: cultured PBMCs, taken from culture after CMV antigen stimulation. This chain connects TRBV6-1 to TRBJ2-4; perhaps TRBD1 as D (5 bases). The CDR3 spells CASSSDTLKNIQYF. The CDR3 DNA reads as TGTGCCAGCAGTTCGGACACTCTTAAAAACATTCAGTACTTC.